The 21 T cell receptor beta chains in this list originate from one sample, sequenced in a study of blood T cell repertoires in COVID-19. Clones were sequenced by immunoSEQ multiplex PCR, and TCRdb holds only the in-frame ones, with some missing. The sample has about 130,000 clones; approximately 83% are singletons. The sequenced material came from peripheral blood. The receptors come from a woman aged 50 to 60 who had recovered from COVID-19.

The V and J genes are TRBV18 and TRBJ2-7; TRBD2 matches at 7 bases. Germline values: CDR1 KGHSH, CDR2 LQKENI. This CDR3 region has 16 residues. With V trimmed by 4 bases and J by 2 bases, 11 bases remained unmatched. The chain's CDR3 is CASSQFPLGTTYEQYF. CDR3 in DNA: TGTGCCAGCTCACAATTCCCCTTAGGGACTACCTACGAGCAGTACTTC.

This chain uses TRBV11-3 with TRBJ2-1; TRBD2 matches 12 bases. Germline CDR1 and CDR2: SGHNT and YENEEA. The trim removed 5 bases at V and 8 bases at J, leaving 22 bases unmatched. CDR3 length: 20 residues. CDR3 nucleotide sequence: TGTGCCAGCAGCCCACAACAGGGTATGCCTAGCGGGAGGGCCGGGGATGAGCAGTTCTTC. It encodes CASSPQQGMPSGRAGDEQFF. Looking up the rest from reference TRBV11-3 and TRBJ2-1 gives the full variable domain: EAGVVQSPRYKIIEKKQPVAFWCNPISGHNTLYWYLQNLGQGPELLIRYENEEAVDDSQLPKDRFSAERLKGVDSTLKIQPAELGDSAVYLCASSPQQGMPSGRAGDEQFFGPGTRLTVL.

The gene calls are TRBV25-1 and TRBJ1-2, with 9 bases lining up with TRBD1. The CDR3 extends over 17 amino acids. CDR1 and CDR2 from the germline V gene are MGHDK and SYGVNS. V lost 4 bases and J lost 6; bases outside the gene matches: 15. The CDR3 region is CASSGKDKGQGLDGYTF. CDR3 bases: TGTGCCAGCAGTGGGAAAGATAAAGGACAGGGGCTGGATGGCTACACCTTC.

This chain uses TRBV4-2 with TRBJ2-4; possibly TRBD2 for D (6 bases). The V end was cut by 4 bases, the J end by 8 bases, with 15 bases between. From germline, CDR1 is LGHNA and CDR2 YNFKEQ. This CDR3 has 14 residues. Here the CDR3 reads CASSPGGPGDIQYF. The DNA of the CDR3 is TGTGCCAGCAGCCCGGGCGGGCCGGGGGACATTCAGTACTTC.

CDR3 residues: CASSPQGHGANVLTF. For the CDR3, the DNA is TGTGCCAGCTCACCACAGGGACATGGGGCCAACGTCCTGACTTTC. The chain recombines TRBV18 with TRBJ2-6; D possibly corresponds to TRBD1 (6 bases). Germline V CDR1 and CDR2: KGHSH, LQKENI. V dropped 1 base and J dropped 3 bases, with 7 bases sitting between them. The CDR3 has 15 amino acids.

V usage is TRBV28 and J usage is TRBJ2-6; no firm D call. The V end was cut by 5 bases, the J end by 2 bases, with 13 bases between. Germline V gene lookup returns CDR1 MDHEN and CDR2 SYDVKM. This CDR3 is built from 16 residues. CDR3 amino acids: CASSTRHNTGANVLTF. In nucleotides, the CDR3 is TGTGCCAGCAGTACGAGACACAACACTGGGGCCAACGTCCTGACTTTC.

This chain joins TRBV5-5 and TRBJ2-3; D is undetermined. The V end was cut by 5 bases, the J end by 5 bases, with 24 bases between. This CDR3 has 17 residues. Per germline, CDR1 SGHKS and CDR2 YYEKEE (reference sequence). CDR3 DNA: TGTGCCAGCAGTTTGACCCCACAGATTTTTGGTGGAGATACGCAGTATTTT. Encoded protein: CASSLTPQIFGGDTQYF.

The chain combines TRBV3-1 (or the pseudogene TRBV3-2) with TRBJ2-1; TRBD2 agrees at 11 bases. The CDR3 is 15 residues long. Germline CDR1 is LGHDT and CDR2 is YNNKEL (reference sequence). J lost 6 bases, V lost 4 bases, and 5 bases had no gene match. The DNA of the CDR3 is TGTGCCAGCAGCCCGGGGACTAGCGGTGTCAATGAGCAGTTCTTC. It is translated as CASSPGTSGVNEQFF.

The chain employs TRBV6-2 or TRBV6-3 and TRBJ2-7, with 12 positions matching TRBD1. The V segment lost 5 bases and the J segment 7 bases; nucleotides outside the gene matches: 9. The CDR3 runs 15 residues. Germline assignment: CDR1 MNHEY and CDR2 SVGEGT. The CDR3 sequence is CASSPWDRGPGEQYF. For the CDR3, the DNA is TGTGCCAGCAGTCCCTGGGACAGGGGGCCAGGGGAGCAGTACTTC.

This chain joins TRBV10-3 and TRBJ2-1; 8 nucleotides line up with TRBD2. Losses at the gene ends were 8 bases for V and 5 bases for J; bases not matched to a gene: 2. The CDR3 is 12 amino acids. Germline lookup yields CDR1 ENHRY and CDR2 SYGVKD. CDR3 nucleotides: TGTGCCATCGGCGGGAGGAACAATGAGCAGTTCTTC. Its translation: CAIGGRNNEQFF.

The CDR3 is CASSETGSNEKLFF. The CDR3 region has the DNA TGTGCCAGCAGCGAAACAGGGAGTAATGAAAAACTGTTTTTT. The rearrangement uses TRBV5-5 and TRBJ1-4; tentatively, D is TRBD1 (6 bases). The germline gives CDR1 SGHKS, CDR2 YYEKEE (reference sequence). The CDR3 length is 14 residues. V was cut by 4 bases and J by 4 bases, with 11 bases left in between.

The chain couples TRBV24-1 to TRBJ2-7, with 11 bases that match TRBD1. The germline CDR1 and CDR2 sequences are KGHDR and SFDVKD. The CDR3 runs to 21 residues. With 1 base clipped from V and 2 bases from J, the junction kept 18 bases outside the gene matches. The CDR3: CATSDLVRDRGISTATYEQYF. The CDR3 DNA follows: TGTGCCACCAGTGATTTAGTCCGGGACAGGGGGATCAGCACGGCTACCTACGAGCAGTACTTC.

The rearrangement links TRBV5-6 to TRBJ1-3; the D is unclear. Per germline, CDR1 SGHDT and CDR2 YYEEEE. This CDR3 is 14 amino acids long. The V and J ends lost 2 bases and 1 base respectively, with 7 bases between them. CDR3 nucleotides: TGTGCCAGCAGCTTTATGAGTTCTGGAAACACCATATATTTT. Protein sequence: CASSFMSSGNTIYF.

The chain links TRBV12-5 to TRBJ2-7; 13 nucleotides line up with TRBD2. Losses at the gene ends were 2 bases for V and 3 bases for J; bases not matched to a gene: 10. This CDR3 contains 18 residues. Germline CDR1 and CDR2: LGHNT and FRNRAP. The DNA for the CDR3 is TGTGCTAGTGGTTTGAGATATTGGACTAGCGGGAGTCTCTACGAGCAGTACTTC. Translated: CASGLRYWTSGSLYEQYF.

This chain uses TRBV19 with TRBJ1-6; 8 positions match TRBD1. This CDR3 contains 15 residues. Germline V gives CDR1 LNHDA, CDR2 SQIVND (reference sequence). The junction had 6 bases not matched to a gene; V was cut back by 4 bases and J by 7 bases. CDR3 DNA sequence: TGTGCCAGTAGTACCAGGGGGCAGGGGAATTCACCCCTCCACTTT. Amino acids: CASSTRGQGNSPLHF. Based on the CDR3 plus reference TRBV19 and TRBJ1-6, the full variable domain is DGGITQSPKYLFRKEGQNVTLSCEQNLNHDAMYWYRQDPGQGLRLIYYSQIVNDFQKGDIAEGYSVSREKKESFPLTVTSAQKNPTAFYLCASSTRGQGNSPLHFGNGTRLTVT.

This chain connects TRBV6-1 to TRBJ1-2, with D maybe TRBD1 (6 bases). This CDR3 is built from 15 residues. Germline loops: CDR1 MNHNS, CDR2 SASEGT. V was cut by 3 bases and J by 7 bases, with 18 bases left in between. Here the CDR3 DNA reads TGTGCCAGCAGTGACCCAGGGAGACAGGCGGGTGGCTACACCTTC. Amino acids: CASSDPGRQAGGYTF.

CDR3 residues: CASSSPGFNTGELFF. The DNA of the CDR3 is TGTGCCAGCAGCTCCCCGGGATTCAACACCGGGGAGCTGTTTTTT. The chain joins TRBV7-9 to TRBJ2-2; the D gene is possibly TRBD2 (5 bases). This CDR3 contains 15 residues. Germline V lookup: CDR1 SEHNR, CDR2 FQNEAQ (reference sequence). Trimming pared 4 bases from V and 2 bases from J, leaving 11 bases between.

The chain joins TRBV21-1 to TRBJ1-6; the D segment call TRBD1 is taken from the table without a DNA check. TRBV21-1 counts as a pseudogene. The CDR3 spans 16 residues. CDR3 sequence reads: CASSKFETGKDRPLHF. The CDR3 nucleotides read TGTGCCAGCAGCAAATTCGAGACAGGTAAAGATAGGCCCCTCCACTTT.

V usage is TRBV18 and J usage is TRBJ1-2; TRBD1 might be the D (6 bases). Germline lookup yields CDR1 KGHSH and CDR2 LQKENI. This CDR3 region has 13 residues. Trimming took 6 bases from V and 4 from J, leaving 12 bases between them. Here the CDR3 DNA reads TGTGCCAGCTCGACCGGGACAACCTATGGCTACACCTTC. It specifies CASSTGTTYGYTF.

The J gene is TRBJ1-2, the V gene TRBV6-2 or TRBV6-3; TRBD1 agrees at 7 bases. This CDR3 comprises 17 residues. The V gene's germline CDR1 is MNHEY and CDR2 SVGEGT. V lost 1 base to trimming and J lost 4 bases; unmatched junction nucleotides: 12. The CDR3 nucleotides read TGTGCCAGCAGTTACTTTCCCCCGACAGGGCAAGGCTATGGCTACACCTTC. Protein product: CASSYFPPTGQGYGYTF.

Only one count was recorded for this clone. The CDR3: CASSPLTDSTEAFF. CDR3 in DNA: TGTGCCAGCAGCCCCCTAACCGACAGTACTGAAGCTTTCTTT. This chain joins TRBV14 and TRBJ1-1; D might be TRBD1 (5 bases). Per germline, CDR1 SGHDN and CDR2 FVKESK. Deletions cut 4 bases from V and 5 bases from J, with 14 bases between. The CDR3 is made up of 14 amino acids.